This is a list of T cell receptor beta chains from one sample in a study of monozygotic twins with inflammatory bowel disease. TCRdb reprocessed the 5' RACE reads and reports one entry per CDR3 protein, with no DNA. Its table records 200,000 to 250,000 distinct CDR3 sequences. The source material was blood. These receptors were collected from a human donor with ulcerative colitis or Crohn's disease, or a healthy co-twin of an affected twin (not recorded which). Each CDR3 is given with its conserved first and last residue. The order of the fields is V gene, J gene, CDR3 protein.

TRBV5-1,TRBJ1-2,CASSEAPARYGYTF
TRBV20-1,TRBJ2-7,CSARDHGRGSYEQYF
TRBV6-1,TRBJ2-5,CASSKRQVGQETQYF
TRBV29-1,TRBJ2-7,CSVESGGYEQYF
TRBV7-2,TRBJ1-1,CASSLATGIVTEAFF
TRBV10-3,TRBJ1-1,CAISVGGVTEAFF
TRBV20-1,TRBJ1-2,CSAPVRGDSYGYTF
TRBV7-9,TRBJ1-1,CASSLAPGQVNTEAFF
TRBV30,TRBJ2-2,CAWRLTVNTGELFF
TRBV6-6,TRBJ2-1,CASSYVRGHEQFF
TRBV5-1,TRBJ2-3,CASSSTSSNADTQYF